This TCR beta chain was identified in a study of blood T cell repertoires in COVID-19. Clones were read by immunoSEQ multiplex PCR, and TCRdb kept only the in-frame ones, dropping some. The table lists some 48,000 clones, around 92% of them singletons, with roughly 2.3% in the top ten. The CDR3 is 16 amino acids. V dropped 5 bases and J dropped 4; count of bases not matched to a gene: 11. Germline lookup yields CDR1 MNHNY and CDR2 SVGAGI (reference sequence). Sample: peripheral blood. The genes are TRBV6-6 and TRBJ2-5, with TRBD1 identical over 9 bases. The TCR originated in a human donor in a cohort sampled during active COVID-19. CDR3 loop: CASSNLGRQGVETQYF. In DNA, the CDR3 is TGTGCCAGCAGTAACTTAGGGAGACAGGGGGTAGAGACCCAGTACTTC.